This T cell receptor (beta chain) came from a study of OX40 agonist ivuxolimab in advanced cancers. For this clone: Its specificity is not known.

TCRdb's table, derived via immunoSEQ multiplex PCR, lists solely in-frame clones and lacks some. The sample lists about 51,000 clones, over 75% occurring once. Study-level points and caveats: Part of the nonresponder group also had normalized T-cell clonal expansion that was low.

The starting material was CD4+ or CD8+ T cells sorted from blood, obtained in a trial of the OX40 agonist ivuxolimab. The sequence came from an adult with an advanced solid tumor such as melanoma, head and neck, liver or kidney cancer.

Here the CDR3 reads CASSLAGTDTQYF. The CDR3 nucleotides are TGTGCCAGCTCACTAGCGGGCACAGATACGCAGTATTTT. The chain employs TRBV18 and TRBJ2-3; D is perhaps TRBD2 (6 bases). Trimming took off 4 bases at V and 1 base at J, with 6 bases between the two ends. The CDR3 sequence is 13 residues long. In germline, CDR1 is KGHSH, CDR2 LQKENI.